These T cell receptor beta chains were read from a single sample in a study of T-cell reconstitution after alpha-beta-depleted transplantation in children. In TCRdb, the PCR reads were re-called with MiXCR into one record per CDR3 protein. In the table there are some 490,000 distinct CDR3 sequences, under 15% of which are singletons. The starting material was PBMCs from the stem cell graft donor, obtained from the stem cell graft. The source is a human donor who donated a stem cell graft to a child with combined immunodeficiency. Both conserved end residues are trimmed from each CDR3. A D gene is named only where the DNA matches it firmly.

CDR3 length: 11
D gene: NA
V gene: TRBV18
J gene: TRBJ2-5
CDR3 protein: ASSPLELETQY

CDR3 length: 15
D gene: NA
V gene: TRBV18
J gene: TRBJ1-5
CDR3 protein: ASSRLPRQDSNQPQH

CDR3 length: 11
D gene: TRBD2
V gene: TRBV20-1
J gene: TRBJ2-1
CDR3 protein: SNGRSDCFEQF

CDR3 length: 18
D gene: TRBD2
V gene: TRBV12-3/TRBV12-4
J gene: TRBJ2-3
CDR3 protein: ASSPLEGPGTSGVTDTQY

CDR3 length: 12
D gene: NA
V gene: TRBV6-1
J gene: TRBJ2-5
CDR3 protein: ASSHHSGRETQY

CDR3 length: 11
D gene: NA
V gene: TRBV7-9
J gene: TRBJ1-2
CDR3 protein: ASSPGQLDGYT

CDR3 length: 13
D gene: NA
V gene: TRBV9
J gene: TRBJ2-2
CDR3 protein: ASSVAAAGTGELF

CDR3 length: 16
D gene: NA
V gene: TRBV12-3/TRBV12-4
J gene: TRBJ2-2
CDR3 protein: ASSFPPPDRPNTGELF

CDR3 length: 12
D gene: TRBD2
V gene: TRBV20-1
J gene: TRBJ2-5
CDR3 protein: SARLAGGRETQY

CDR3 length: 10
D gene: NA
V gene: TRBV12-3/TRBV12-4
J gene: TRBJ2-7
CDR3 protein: ASSFPGYEQY

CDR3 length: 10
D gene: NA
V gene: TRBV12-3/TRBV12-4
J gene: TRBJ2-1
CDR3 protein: ASSWGSDEQF

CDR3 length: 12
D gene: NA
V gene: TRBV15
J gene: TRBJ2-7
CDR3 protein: ATSRDRGRREQY

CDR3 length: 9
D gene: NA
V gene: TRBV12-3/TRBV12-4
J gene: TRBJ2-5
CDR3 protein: ASMLRETQY

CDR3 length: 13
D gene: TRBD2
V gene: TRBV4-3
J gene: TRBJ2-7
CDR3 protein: ASSQVGGTSYEQY

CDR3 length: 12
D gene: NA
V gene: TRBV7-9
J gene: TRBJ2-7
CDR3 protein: ASSQVLSAYEQY

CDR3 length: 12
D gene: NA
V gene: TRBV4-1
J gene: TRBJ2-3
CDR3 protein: ASSQALTRHTQY